The rows below give T cell receptor beta chains drawn from one sample of a study of human T cells and chemical hapten exposure. MiXCR, run by TCRdb on the RACE reads, gives a single entry per CDR3 protein. Here the sample spans approximately 34,000 distinct CDR3 sequences, approximately 5.5% being singletons. The specimen was whole blood. These receptors were collected from a human donor in good health. Some clones in this sample may be carry-over from other donors' samples. CDR3s include the opening cysteine and the closing phenylalanine or tryptophan. Each record gives: J gene, D gene, V gene, clone size, CDR3 protein, CDR3 DNA. The D gene is left open where the match is weak. Size values are once, few and many counts, or a class for expanded clones, and some rows have none.

J: TRBJ2-6
D: TRBD1
V: TRBV4-1
size: few
CDR3: CASSHARRTGSLSGADVLTF
DNA: TGCGCCAGCAGCCACGCCCGGAGGACAGGGAGCCTCTCTGGGGCCGACGTCCTGACTTTC

J: TRBJ2-2
D: -
V: TRBV7-9
size: -
CDR3: CASSRAGGDTGELFF
DNA: TGTGCCAGCAGCCGGGCCGGGGGTGACACCGGGGAGCTGTTTTTT

J: TRBJ2-3
D: -
V: TRBV18
size: few
CDR3: CASSRGTAYDDTQYF
DNA: TGTGCCAGCTCACGCGGGACAGCATACGATGATACGCAGTATTTT

J: TRBJ2-1
D: TRBD2
V: TRBV7-9
size: -
CDR3: CASSPDSRGNNEQFF
DNA: TGTGCCAGTAGCCCCGACTCGCGGGGGAACAATGAGCAGTTCTTC

J: TRBJ2-7
D: TRBD2
V: TRBV20-1
size: few
CDR3: CSAKIRRGTSFYDEQYF
DNA: TGCAGTGCTAAGATAAGGCGTGGGACTAGCTTTTATGACGAGCAGTACTTC

J: TRBJ1-1
D: -
V: TRBV5-8
size: many
CDR3: CASNRDPSEAFF
DNA: TGTGCCAGCAACCGAGACCCTTCTGAAGCTTTCTTT

J: TRBJ2-1
D: -
V: TRBV2
size: many
CDR3: CASSATLRRFDNEQFF
DNA: TGTGCCAGCAGTGCGACCTTACGGCGCTTCGACAATGAGCAGTTCTTC

J: TRBJ1-1
D: -
V: TRBV18
size: many
CDR3: CASSPDENTEAFF
DNA: TGTGCCAGCTCACCCGACGAAAACACTGAAGCTTTCTTT

J: TRBJ1-5
D: -
V: TRBV7-2
size: few
CDR3: CASSSLNQPQHF
DNA: TGTGCCAGCAGCTCGCTCAATCAGCCCCAGCATTTT

J: TRBJ2-7
D: TRBD2
V: TRBV14
size: -
CDR3: CASSQSGSFYYEQYF
DNA: TGTGCCAGCAGCCAGAGCGGGAGTTTTTACTACGAGCAGTACTTC

J: TRBJ1-5
D: -
V: TRBV11-2
size: many
CDR3: CASSLDSYRDNQPQHF
DNA: TGTGCCAGCAGCTTAGATAGTTACAGGGATAATCAGCCCCAGCATTTT

J: TRBJ1-3
D: -
V: TRBV28
size: many
CDR3: CASRQGRSRSGNTIYF
DNA: TGTGCCAGCAGACAGGGACGCTCTAGGTCTGGAAACACCATATATTTT

J: TRBJ2-5
D: -
V: TRBV6-2/TRBV6-3
size: few
CDR3: CASSSYRGGETQYF
DNA: TGTGCCAGCAGTTCCTACAGGGGAGGGGAGACCCAGTACTTC

J: TRBJ2-3
D: -
V: TRBV10-3
size: many
CDR3: CAISERLPSTDTQYF
DNA: TGTGCCATCAGTGAGCGTCTACCTAGCACAGATACGCAGTATTTT

J: TRBJ2-6
D: -
V: TRBV28
size: many
CDR3: CASSIRQGGRGSGANVLTF
DNA: TGTGCCAGCAGTATCCGACAGGGAGGCCGAGGATCCGGGGCCAACGTCCTGACTTTC

J: TRBJ1-6
D: -
V: TRBV20-1
size: many
CDR3: CSARADGSSYNSPLHF
DNA: TGCAGTGCTAGAGCCGACGGGAGCTCCTATAATTCACCCCTCCACTTT

J: TRBJ1-1
D: -
V: TRBV20-1
size: many
CDR3: CSAGRIDNMNTEAFF
DNA: TGCAGTGCTGGGAGGATAGACAACATGAACACTGAAGCTTTCTTT

J: TRBJ1-5
D: -
V: TRBV9
size: many
CDR3: CASSLTPDRNQPQHF
DNA: TGTGCCAGCAGCCTCACACCCGACAGGAATCAGCCCCAGCATTTT

J: TRBJ1-1
D: TRBD1
V: TRBV20-1
size: many
CDR3: CSARPGQGSWNTEAFF
DNA: TGCAGTGCTAGACCGGGACAGGGGTCTTGGAACACTGAAGCTTTCTTT

J: TRBJ1-1
D: -
V: TRBV12-3/TRBV12-4
size: few
CDR3: CASSLGDNMNTEAFF
DNA: TGTGCCAGCAGTTTAGGGGACAACATGAACACTGAAGCTTTCTTT

J: TRBJ2-1
D: -
V: TRBV28
size: many
CDR3: CASTHPPRRTDHGNEQFF
DNA: TGTGCCAGCACCCATCCCCCGAGGCGGACCGACCACGGCAATGAGCAGTTCTTC

J: TRBJ1-1
D: -
V: TRBV5-6
size: -
CDR3: CASSLGHKYSEAFF
DNA: TGTGCCAGCAGCTTGGGCCATAAGTACTCTGAAGCTTTCTTT

J: TRBJ2-3
D: TRBD2
V: TRBV6-4
size: many
CDR3: CASSPTSGGTDTQYF
DNA: TGTGCCAGCAGCCCCACTAGCGGGGGGACAGATACGCAGTATTTT

J: TRBJ2-2
D: -
V: TRBV3-1
size: many
CDR3: CASSPLSGELFF
DNA: TGTGCCAGCAGCCCCCTATCCGGGGAGCTGTTTTTT

J: TRBJ2-3
D: TRBD1
V: TRBV11-3
size: many
CDR3: CASSVTGAGDTQYF
DNA: TGTGCCAGCAGCGTAACAGGGGCGGGAGATACGCAGTATTTT

J: TRBJ1-1
D: -
V: TRBV7-9
size: many
CDR3: CASSLNTGTEAFF
DNA: TGTGCCAGCAGCTTGAATACGGGCACTGAAGCTTTCTTT

J: TRBJ1-1
D: -
V: TRBV6-6
size: many
CDR3: CASSSPTLLGAFF
DNA: TGTGCCAGCAGTTCTCCCACTCTCCTGGGGGCTTTCTTT

J: TRBJ2-3
D: -
V: TRBV7-2
size: medium-sized
CDR3: CASSLEEPARDTQYF
DNA: TGTGCCAGCAGCTTAGAGGAACCCGCACGGGATACGCAGTATTTT